Each of the 17 T cell receptor beta chains below was sequenced from the same sample in a study of glioma-infiltrating T cells. Using RNA template, CDR3s of TCR alpha and beta were amplified with iRepertoire arm-PCR. TCRdb re-called the multiplex PCR reads with MiXCR, one entry per CDR3 protein. The sample comprises a few hundred thousand distinct CDR3 sequences, roughly 41% of which are singletons, and approximately 12% rests with the top ten. The material sequenced was glioma tissue, nonneoplastic brain tissue, or PBMCs (not recorded which). The receptors stem from a human donor with low-grade glioma or glioblastoma, undergoing nonglioma brain surgery, or in good health (not recorded which).

This clonotype appeared a few times. This chain links TRBV4-1 with TRBJ1-1; the D gene is possibly TRBD1 (6 bases). Trimming removed 4 bases from V and 1 base from J, with 16 bases in between. The V gene's germline CDR1 is MGHRA and CDR2 YSYEKL. The CDR3 totals 16 residues. The CDR3 DNA sequence: TGCGCCAGCAGCCTAGGAACAGGGCCGGAGAACACTGAAGCTTTCTTT. It is translated as CASSLGTGPENTEAFF.

CDR3 region: CASSFSAGGTDTQYF. The CDR3, as DNA: TGTGCCAGCAGCTTCTCCGCAGGGGGCACAGATACGCAGTATTTT. The chain has TRBV4-2 and TRBJ2-3; tentatively, D is TRBD1 (6 bases). V gave up 5 bases and J gave up 1 base, with 13 bases separating them. CDR1 is LGHNA and CDR2 is YNFKEQ in the germline V gene. There are 15 residues in the CDR3.

The chain uses TRBV28 and TRBJ1-1, with D unresolved. The CDR3 has 14 amino acids. Germline V CDR1 and CDR2: MDHEN, SYDVKM. Written as DNA, the CDR3 is TGTGTTAGCAGTCTAGTCCATATGAACACTGAAGCTTTCTTT. This codes for CVSSLVHMNTEAFF.

By its share, this clonotype is medium-sized. The chain couples TRBV4-2 to TRBJ2-1; 13 bases line up with TRBD2. CDR1 is LGHNA and CDR2 is YNFKEQ in the germline V gene. The CDR3 totals 14 residues. V was pared by 1 base and J by 9 bases, with 0 bases of the junction left unmatched. Here the CDR3 reads CASSQGLAGGEQFF. Here the CDR3 DNA reads TGTGCCAGCAGCCAAGGACTAGCGGGAGGTGAGCAGTTCTTC.

The rearrangement joins TRBV6-5 to TRBJ2-7; D is uncertain. Trimming removed 8 bases at V and 2 bases at J, with 16 bases between. The CDR3 is made up of 14 amino acids. The germline V gene encodes CDR1 MNHEY and CDR2 SVGAGI. CDR3 sequence (DNA): TGTGCCAGCGTCCCGTTGATTGCCGCCTACGAGCAGTACTTC. Translated: CASVPLIAAYEQYF.

This clonotype was counted between two and nine times. The rearrangement links TRBV20-1 to TRBJ2-7; D might be TRBD2 (5 bases). CDR1 and CDR2 (germline): DFQATT, SNEGSKA (reference sequence). The CDR3 loop spans 14 amino acids. The V end lost 3 bases, the J end lost 4 bases, and 16 bases lay between the germline ends. CDR3 nucleotide sequence: TGCAGTGCTAGTAGGACTCTTAGCGTGTACGAGCAGTACTTC. Its translation is CSASRTLSVYEQYF.

This chain uses TRBV7-9 with TRBJ1-5, with no clear D. Germline V gives CDR1 SEHNR, CDR2 FQNEAQ (reference sequence). CDR3 size: 15 residues. V was trimmed by 1 base and J by 6 bases, leaving 13 bases between them. The CDR3 sequence is CASSLGRIGVQPQHF. The CDR3 coding sequence is TGTGCCAGCAGCTTAGGTCGGATCGGGGTTCAGCCCCAGCATTTT.

CDR3 in DNA: TGTGCCAGCAGTTTATGGCGGAATGAAAAACTGTTTTTT. It specifies CASSLWRNEKLFF. The chain employs TRBV12-3 or TRBV12-4 and TRBJ1-4; no definite D call. CDR3 size: 13 residues. The ends were cut back, 2 bases at V and 5 bases at J, with 6 bases in the middle.

This clonotype has a handful of counts. The V call is TRBV24-1, the J call TRBJ2-3; 8 bases are shared with TRBD1. Trimming at V came to 2 bases and at J to 4 bases, leaving 10 bases not matched to a gene. CDR1 is KGHDR, CDR2 SFDVKD, per germline. The CDR3 runs 17 residues. CDR3 region: CATSDSTLGQGPDTQYF. The DNA for the CDR3 is TGTGCCACCAGTGATTCCACCCTAGGACAGGGCCCAGATACGCAGTATTTT.

Of note for this clonotype: A much larger clonotype is one base distant, so this may be a read error. The chain uses TRBV7-2 and TRBJ2-1, with 8 nucleotides matching TRBD2. Germline V CDR1 and CDR2: SGHTA, FQGNSA. The CDR3 is 16 residues long. After removal of 5 bases from V and 7 bases from J, the junction contained 13 bases not matched to a gene. The CDR3 nucleotides are TGTGCCAGCAGCACAGGGACTAGAGGGGCCGTGAATGAGCAGTTCTTC. This sequence encodes CASSTGTRGAVNEQFF.

In regard to this clonotype: A clone one base away is much larger, so this may be a read error. The genes are TRBV25-1 and TRBJ2-1; D may correspond to TRBD1 or TRBD2 (5 bases each). The CDR3 runs 16 residues. The germline CDR1 and CDR2 sequences are MGHDK and SYGVNS. The chain's CDR3 is CTSSETGPPPWDEQFF. The CDR3 DNA follows: TGTACCAGCAGTGAAACGGGGCCCCCCCCTTGGGATGAGCAGTTCTTC.

Concerning this clonotype itself: The CDR3 carries no conserved terminal phenylalanine or tryptophan, so it likely arises from a read error. The V gene is TRBV30, the J gene TRBJ2-7; 10 bases map to TRBD1. This CDR3 is 14 amino acids long. J lost 2 bases, V lost 3 bases, and 4 bases had no gene match. Germline V gene data show CDR1 as GTSNPN and CDR2 as SVGIG (reference sequence). The CDR3 DNA reads as TGTGCCTGGAGGAGGGACAGGGGTCCCTACGAGCAGTACCTC. Protein sequence: CAWRRDRGPYEQYL.

The chain combines TRBV20-1 with TRBJ2-1, with 7 bases that match TRBD2. V shed 5 bases and J 5 bases; nucleotides not matched to a gene: 6. The CDR3 covers 13 residues. Germline lookup yields CDR1 DFQATT and CDR2 SNEGSKA (reference sequence). As DNA, the CDR3 is TGCAGTGCTCTAGCGGAACTAAACAATGAGCAGTTCTTC. Translating gives CSALAELNNEQFF.

The V gene is TRBV2, the J gene TRBJ2-5; 8 nucleotides line up with TRBD1. CDR1 is SNHLY, CDR2 FYNNEI, per germline. The length of the CDR3 is 13 residues. With 4 bases clipped from V and 5 bases from J, the junction kept 3 bases outside the gene matches. CDR3 nucleotide sequence: TGTGCCAGCAGTGCCAGGGGGCTGGAGACCCAGTACTTC. Translated, it gives CASSARGLETQYF. Full variable domain (outside the CDR3, taken from reference TRBV2 and TRBJ2-5): EPEVTQTPSHQVTQMGQEVILRCVPISNHLYFYWYRQILGQKVEFLVSFYNNEISEKSEIFDDQFSVERPDGSNFTLKIRSTKLEDSAMYFCASSARGLETQYFGPGTRLLVL.

For this clonotype: A much larger clone sits a single nucleotide away, making a read error possible. The chain links TRBV27 to TRBJ2-3; D might be TRBD2 (5 bases). In germline, CDR1 is MNHEY, CDR2 SMNVEV (reference sequence). There are 15 residues in the CDR3. Trimming took 2 bases from V and 5 from J, leaving 14 bases between them. DNA for the CDR3: TGTGCCAGCAGTTTAAGCCTAGTGGGAGTAGATACGCAGTATTTT. This codes for CASSLSLVGVDTQYF.

This clonotype was seen many times. The gene calls are TRBV7-8 and TRBJ2-3, with 10 nucleotides matching TRBD2. Trimming removed 5 bases from V and 1 base from J; junction bases left unmatched: 9. The V gene's germline CDR1 is SGHVS and CDR2 FQNEAQ. The CDR3 runs to 17 residues. CDR3 sequence reads: CASSRAGGTSGTDTQYF. CDR3 nucleotides: TGTGCCAGCAGCCGCGCGGGGGGGACTAGCGGCACAGATACGCAGTATTTT.

As DNA, the CDR3 is TGTGCCACCAGTGATTGGAGGCCAGGACTAGCTTCCAATGAGCAGTACTTC. Translating it yields CATSDWRPGLASNEQYF. J is TRBJ2-7 and V is TRBV24-1, with 8 bases fitting TRBD2. CDR1 is KGHDR and CDR2 is SFDVKD in the germline V gene. J was trimmed by 7 bases and V by 2 bases; bases with no gene match: 15. CDR3 length: 17 residues.